One and the same sample provided the 18 T cell receptor beta chains below, sequenced in a study of blood T cell repertoires in COVID-19. Data came from immunoSEQ multiplex PCR; TCRdb stores just in-frame clones and leaves some out. This sample has approximately 210,000 clones; approximately 90% occur once, and the top ten carry approximately 0.66%. Source material: peripheral blood. Source of these receptors: a middle-aged man with acute or convalescent COVID-19.

The chain recombines TRBV6-2 or TRBV6-3 with TRBJ1-1, with TRBD1 matching over 7 bases. Germline V gene sequence: CDR1 MNHEY, CDR2 SVGEGT. The J segment lost 1 base and the V segment lost 5 bases, leaving 4 bases of the junction unmatched. CDR3 length: 14 residues. Here the CDR3 DNA reads TGTGCCAGCAGTGGGGACAGAGGGAACACTGAAGCTTTCTTT. Its protein product is CASSGDRGNTEAFF.

The rearrangement links TRBV9 to TRBJ2-2; 11 nucleotides align to TRBD2. V was clipped by 2 bases and J by 4 bases; unmatched bases: 4. CDR1 is SGDLS, CDR2 YYNGEE, per germline. CDR3 length: 16 amino acids. CDR3 loop: CASSVSGRVVTGELFF. CDR3 in DNA: TGTGCCAGCAGCGTTAGCGGGAGGGTCGTCACCGGGGAGCTGTTTTTT.

The chain recombines TRBV20-1 with TRBJ2-5, with a possible D match to TRBD2 (5 bases). This CDR3 spans 11 amino acids. Trimming stripped 1 base from V and 6 bases from J, with 6 bases between. In germline, CDR1 is DFQATT, CDR2 SNEGSKA (reference sequence). Here the CDR3 reads CSARGGQTQYF. The CDR3, as DNA: TGCAGTGCTAGAGGCGGGCAGACCCAGTACTTC.

CDR3 DNA sequence: TGTGCCAGCAGTTCCTGGAGGAGCACTGAAGCTTTCTTT. It is translated as CASSSWRSTEAFF. The rearrangement uses TRBV12-3 or TRBV12-4 and TRBJ1-1; no reliable D call. With 4 bases removed from V and 4 bases from J, the gap between germline ends came to 10 bases. The CDR3 sequence is 13 residues long.

The chain employs TRBV19 and TRBJ2-5; 7 nucleotides match TRBD2. The CDR3 contains 15 residues. V gave up 3 bases and J gave up 4 bases; unmatched junction bases: 8. Germline values: CDR1 LNHDA, CDR2 SQIVND (reference sequence). As DNA, the CDR3 is TGTGCCAGTAGTATGGGAGGGTCTGAGGTAGAGACCCAGTACTTC. Translated, it gives CASSMGGSEVETQYF.

The chain links TRBV7-2 to TRBJ2-7, with D tentatively TRBD1 (5 bases). V was pared by 5 bases and J by 1 base, with 12 bases between. Per the germline V gene, CDR1 is SGHTA and CDR2 is FQGNSA. This CDR3 contains 14 residues. The CDR3 is CASSQRTLSYEQYF. The CDR3 nucleotides are TGTGCCAGCAGCCAAAGGACACTTTCCTACGAGCAGTACTTC.

This clone was counted only a few times. The J gene is TRBJ2-3, the V gene TRBV3-1 (or the pseudogene TRBV3-2); 9 bases align to TRBD1. Germline CDR1 and CDR2: LGHDT and YNNKEL (reference sequence). This CDR3 is 16 amino acids long. The V gene end was trimmed by 1 base and the J gene end by 3 bases; junction bases not matched to a gene: 5. This CDR3 is CASSQAIGQGTDTQYF. CDR3 DNA sequence: TGTGCCAGCAGCCAAGCGATCGGACAGGGGACAGATACGCAGTATTTT.

The V gene is TRBV11-3, the J gene TRBJ2-5, with 7 nucleotides matching TRBD1. V trimming: 5 bases; J trimming: 2 bases; junction bases outside the gene matches: 5. The germline V gene has CDR1 SGHNT and CDR2 YENEEA. The length of the CDR3 is 14 residues. CDR3 region: CASSMGTAQETQYF. The CDR3 DNA follows: TGTGCCAGCAGCATGGGGACAGCTCAAGAGACCCAGTACTTC. Filled out from reference TRBV11-3 and TRBJ2-5, the complete variable domain reads EAGVVQSPRYKIIEKKQPVAFWCNPISGHNTLYWYLQNLGQGPELLIRYENEEAVDDSQLPKDRFSAERLKGVDSTLKIQPAELGDSAVYLCASSMGTAQETQYFGPGTRLLVL.

The J gene is TRBJ2-5, the V gene TRBV11-2, with 10 positions matching TRBD1. The CDR3 has 13 amino acids. Trimming cost V 5 bases and J 4 bases; bases outside gene matches: 1. The V gene's germline CDR1 is SGHAT and CDR2 FQNNGV. The CDR3 nucleotides are TGTGCCAGCAGCCGGACAGGGGGAGAGACCCAGTACTTC. Its translation: CASSRTGGETQYF.

This clone was recorded only once. The gene calls are TRBV5-1 and TRBJ1-2; 8 bases align to TRBD1. This CDR3 has 15 residues. Unmatched junction bases numbered 2, after V lost 1 base and J lost 0 bases. The germline V gene encodes CDR1 SGHRS and CDR2 YFSETQ. This CDR3 reads CASSLRDRPNYGYTF. CDR3 coding DNA: TGCGCCAGCAGCTTGAGGGACAGGCCTAACTATGGCTACACCTTC.

The J gene is TRBJ1-6, the V gene TRBV5-5; tentatively, D is TRBD1 (5 bases). Trimming left V 0 bases short and J 8 bases short, with 18 bases between. Per the germline V gene, CDR1 is SGHKS and CDR2 is YYEKEE (reference sequence). This CDR3 is 17 amino acids long. CDR3 amino acids: CASSLVGTGLGDSPLHF. The CDR3 DNA reads as TGTGCCAGCAGCTTGGTGGGCACGGGACTCGGTGATTCACCCCTCCACTTT.

This clone was seen a handful of times. The genes are TRBV10-1 and TRBJ1-1, with TRBD1 identical over 7 bases. Losses at the gene ends were 7 bases for V and 2 bases for J; bases not matched to a gene: 4. The CDR3 runs 13 residues. The V gene's germline CDR1 is WNHNN and CDR2 SYGVQD (reference sequence). In DNA form, the CDR3 reads TGCGCCAGCAACAGGGGTCCCAACACTGAAGCTTTCTTT. It yields the protein CASNRGPNTEAFF.

The chain combines TRBV6-5 with TRBJ2-7; 10 positions agree with TRBD2. CDR1 is MNHEY and CDR2 is SVGAGI in the germline V gene. CDR3 length: 15 residues. V was clipped by 5 bases and J by 0 bases; unmatched bases: 4. CDR3 in amino acids: CASSRASGSSYEQYF. The CDR3 region has the DNA TGTGCCAGCAGTCGCGCTAGCGGGAGCTCCTACGAGCAGTACTTC.

This chain connects TRBV4-1 to TRBJ1-1; a possible D gene is TRBD1 (5 bases). The CDR3 totals 14 residues. Germline loops: CDR1 MGHRA, CDR2 YSYEKL. V was shortened by 6 bases and J by 0 bases, with 11 bases between the two germline ends. The CDR3 nucleotides are TGCGCCAGCAGGCTAACGGACATGAACACTGAAGCTTTCTTT. This encodes CASRLTDMNTEAFF.

The V and J genes are TRBV28 and TRBJ2-1, with 16 bases identical to TRBD2. The CDR3 totals 18 residues. Germline lookup yields CDR1 MDHEN and CDR2 SYDVKM. The junction had 6 bases not matched to a gene; V was cut back by 5 bases and J by 2 bases. The CDR3 protein is CASSPPGLAGGAYNEQFF. DNA for the CDR3: TGTGCCAGCAGTCCCCCGGGACTAGCGGGAGGGGCCTACAATGAGCAGTTCTTC.

The chain recombines TRBV7-8 with TRBJ2-6; D may be TRBD1 (5 bases). The germline gives CDR1 SGHVS, CDR2 FQNEAQ. The V end was cut by 1 base, the J end by 4 bases, with 11 bases between. The CDR3 runs 16 residues. In DNA form, the CDR3 reads TGTGCCAGCAGCTTAGAAGGGGCGCTCGGGGCCAACGTCCTGACTTTC. It translates to CASSLEGALGANVLTF.

This clone was found a few times. The CDR3 sequence is CASSTPGTGIQGTQYF. The CDR3 coding sequence is TGTGCCAGCAGCACCCCCGGGACAGGGATCCAGGGGACCCAGTACTTC. This chain joins TRBV3-1 (or the pseudogene TRBV3-2) and TRBJ2-5; 9 bases line up with TRBD1. This CDR3 has 16 residues. CDR1 and CDR2 from the germline V gene are LGHDT and YNNKEL (reference sequence). V shed 5 bases and J 7 bases; nucleotides not matched to a gene: 14.

V usage is TRBV6-5 and J usage is TRBJ1-1; D may be TRBD1 (5 bases). V gave up 8 bases and J gave up 1 base, with 17 bases separating them. CDR3 size: 15 residues. Germline CDR1 MNHEY, CDR2 SVGAGI. The DNA of the CDR3 is TGTGCCAGCTACCCCTTGGGGGGTGGGAACACTGAAGCTTTCTTT. Translated: CASYPLGGGNTEAFF.